This T cell receptor (beta chain) emerged from a study of shared clonotypes between healthy human individuals. Adult donors, all healthy and HIV-negative, had no recent acute infections or vaccinations. This CDR3 spans 15 amino acids. Germline CDR1 and CDR2: SGHTA and FQGNSA. Trimming shortened V by 5 bases and J by 1 base, and 12 bases separated the two germline ends. Unsorted PBMCs provided DNA that was sequenced on ten immunoSEQ deep assay plates. The repertoire was sequenced with immunoSEQ multiplex PCR; TCRdb's copy has only in-frame clones and lacks some. Among hundreds of thousands of clones listed, roughly 79% were seen once.

This chain connects TRBV7-2 to TRBJ1-5; D remains ambiguous. The clonotype comes from a woman in her forties in good health. Some clones in this sample may be carry-over from other donors' samples. The source material was PBMCs. CDR3 DNA: TGTGCCAGCAGCCCAGCCGCCCGGAGCAATCAGCCCCAGCATTTT. This codes for CASSPAARSNQPQHF.